This T cell receptor (beta chain) was captured by sequencing in a study of T-cell reconstitution after alpha-beta-depleted transplantation in children. Study-wide findings and caveats: Newly generated T cells supplied most T-cell counts and diversity one year post-transplant. Alpha-beta T cells about two months after transplant reportedly derived from several hundred expanded graft clones.

This clonotype was seen ten or more times. The target antigen is unknown. The CDR3 runs 18 residues. Germline CDR1 reads SGHKS; CDR2 reads YYEKEE (reference sequence). V lost 4 bases, J lost 2 bases, and 24 bases lay in between. A TCRbeta library incorporating unique molecular identifiers was prepared. Via MiXCR, TCRdb re-called the PCR reads, giving one row per CDR3 protein. This sample carries tens of thousands of distinct CDR3 sequences, about 47% of them seen once, and the ten largest clones take 35% to 45%. The V gene is TRBV5-5, the J gene TRBJ1-1, with D possibly matching TRBD1 (5 bases). This material consisted of peripheral blood, taken before TCRalphabeta/CD19-depleted stem cell transplant. The receptor's source is a boy in the first two years of life with SCID, due to receive a stem cell transplant. This CDR3 reads CASSLHFTGVTANTEAFF. The CDR3, as DNA: TGTGCCAGCAGCCTACACTTCACGGGGGTAACAGCTAACACTGAAGCTTTCTTT.